This T cell receptor (beta chain) was found in a study of T-cell reconstitution after alpha-beta-depleted transplantation in children. Study outcomes and limitations: Two months or so post-transplant, alpha-beta T cells reportedly derived from several hundred expanded graft clones.

This clonotype was counted at least ten times. Its antigen is not known. This sample's TCRbeta library carried unique molecular identifier barcodes. A single record per CDR3 protein comes from TCRdb applying MiXCR to the PCR reads. The sample holds 200,000 or so distinct CDR3 sequences, about 6% seen once. The CDR3 runs to 12 residues. The V end was cut by 1 base, the J end by 6 bases, with 5 bases between. Germline CDR1 reads LGHNA; CDR2 reads YNFKEQ. This chain joins TRBV4-2 and TRBJ2-3; D unclear. The origin of this receptor is a girl under three years old with combined immunodeficiency, due to receive a stem cell transplant. The specimen comprised PBMCs, sampled before TCRalphabeta/CD19-depleted stem cell transplant. The CDR3, as DNA: TGTGCCAGCAGCCAAGCGCGGGATACGCAGTATTTT. Its protein product is CASSQARDTQYF.